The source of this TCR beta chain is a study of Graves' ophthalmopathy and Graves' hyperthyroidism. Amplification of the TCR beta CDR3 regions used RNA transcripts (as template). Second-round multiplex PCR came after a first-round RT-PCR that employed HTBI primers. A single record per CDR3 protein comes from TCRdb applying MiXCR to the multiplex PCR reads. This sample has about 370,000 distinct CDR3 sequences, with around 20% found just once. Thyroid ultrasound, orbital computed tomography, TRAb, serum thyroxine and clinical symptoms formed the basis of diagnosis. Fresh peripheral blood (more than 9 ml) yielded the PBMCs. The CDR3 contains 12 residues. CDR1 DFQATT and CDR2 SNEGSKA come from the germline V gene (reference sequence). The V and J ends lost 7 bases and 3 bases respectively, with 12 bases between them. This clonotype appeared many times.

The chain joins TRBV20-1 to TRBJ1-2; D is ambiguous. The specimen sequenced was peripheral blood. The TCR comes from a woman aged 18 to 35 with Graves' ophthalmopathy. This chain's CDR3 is CSGASDYYGYTF. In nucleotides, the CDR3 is TGCAGTGGGGCCTCGGATTACTATGGCTACACCTTC.